These 5 T cell receptor beta chains share one sample of origin, sequenced in a study of patients and donors after allogeneic stem cell transplantation. Using its own MiXCR run on the RT-PCR reads, TCRdb lists one record per CDR3 protein. The sample has about a million distinct CDR3 sequences, over 15% seen once; the top ten hold 5% to 6.5%. Sequencing used blood, either unsorted or a sorted T cell fraction (not recorded which). The receptor source for this set is a human donor who was either an allogeneic HSCT recipient or a stem cell or donor lymphocyte infusion donor (not recorded which). It is not recorded whose cells these are; they may come from a transplant donor.

This clonotype showed up just a few times. V and J are TRBV9 and TRBJ1-1, with D unresolved. The CDR3 length is 14 residues. CDR1 and CDR2 (germline): SGDLS, YYNGEE. V dropped 0 bases and J dropped 3 bases, with 9 bases sitting between them. The chain's CDR3 is CASSVAPTYTEAFF. In DNA form, the CDR3 reads TGTGCCAGCAGCGTAGCTCCAACGTACACTGAAGCTTTCTTT.

This clonotype showed up many times. This chain joins TRBV12-3 or TRBV12-4 and TRBJ1-1, with D unclear. The V gene lost 6 bases and the J gene lost 1 base, with 6 bases spanning the gap. The CDR3 is 12 residues long. CDR3 nucleotides: TGTGCCAGCAGCTTAACGAACACTGAAGCTTTCTTT. Translation: CASSLTNTEAFF.

The rearrangement uses TRBV9 and TRBJ1-4; 7 positions agree with TRBD1. Germline CDR1 is SGDLS and CDR2 is YYNGEE. Trimming at V came to 5 bases and at J to 5 bases, leaving 6 bases not matched to a gene. The CDR3 runs to 14 residues. CDR3 nucleotides: TGTGCCAGCAGTGCCGGGACAGTAAATGAAAAACTGTTTTTT. Translation gives CASSAGTVNEKLFF.

The table lists this clonotype with a few counts. The CDR3 sequence: CASSTSTPSGELFF. Here the CDR3 DNA reads TGTGCCAGCAGCACCTCTACCCCCAGCGGGGAGCTGTTTTTT. The V gene is TRBV28, the J gene TRBJ2-2; unclear D gene. The CDR3 is 14 residues long. The germline V gene encodes CDR1 MDHEN and CDR2 SYDVKM. Deletions cut 6 bases from V and 7 bases from J, with 15 bases between.

The V and J genes are TRBV7-3 and TRBJ2-7; D perhaps matches TRBD2 (5 bases). CDR1 SGHTA and CDR2 FQGTGA come from the germline V gene. V lost 5 bases and J 1 base, leaving 18 bases between the germline ends. This CDR3 comprises 16 residues. The DNA for the CDR3 is TGTGCCAGCAGCCCCAAAACTAGAGGGCTTTCCTACGAGCAGTACTTC. Amino acids: CASSPKTRGLSYEQYF.